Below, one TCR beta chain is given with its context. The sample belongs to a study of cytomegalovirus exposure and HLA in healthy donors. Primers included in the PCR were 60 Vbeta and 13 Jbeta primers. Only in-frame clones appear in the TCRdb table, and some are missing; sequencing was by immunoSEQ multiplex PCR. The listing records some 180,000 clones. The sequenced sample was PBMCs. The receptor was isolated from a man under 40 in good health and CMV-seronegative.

CDR3 in amino acids: CSVEGGYTF. The DNA for the CDR3 is TGCAGCGTTGAGGGCGGCTACACCTTC. This chain uses TRBV29-1 with TRBJ1-2; the D is unclear. Germline values: CDR1 SQVTM, CDR2 ANQGSEA. The CDR3 runs 9 residues. Deletions cut 3 bases from V and 8 bases from J, with 4 bases between.